Presented here are 12 T cell receptor beta chains from one specimen sequenced in a study of blood T cell repertoires in COVID-19. Generated by immunoSEQ multiplex PCR, the TCRdb table keeps only in-frame clones and is missing some. The repertoire holds about 490,000 clones, with roughly 88% as singletons. The sequencing sample was made of peripheral blood. These receptors were taken from a human donor in a cohort sampled during active COVID-19.

This CDR3 is CAIRPGLAGGGSYEQYF. The CDR3 nucleotides are TGTGCCATCAGACCGGGACTAGCGGGAGGTGGGTCCTACGAGCAGTACTTC. This chain uses TRBV10-3 with TRBJ2-7, with TRBD2 identical over 15 bases. This CDR3 spans 17 amino acids. Losses at the gene ends were 6 bases for V and 1 base for J; bases not matched to a gene: 7. The germline gives CDR1 ENHRY, CDR2 SYGVKD.

The chain couples TRBV7-2 to TRBJ2-1; 8 bases align to TRBD2. V shed 3 bases and J 5 bases; nucleotides not matched to a gene: 9. The CDR3 sequence is 16 residues long. CDR1 and CDR2 from the germline V gene are SGHTA and FQGNSA. The CDR3 reads CASSFSAGAPNNEQFF. CDR3 DNA sequence: TGTGCCAGCAGCTTTTCAGCGGGAGCGCCCAACAATGAGCAGTTCTTC.

J is TRBJ2-7 and V is TRBV5-1, with D tentatively TRBD2 (6 bases). CDR3 length: 15 amino acids. Trimming removed 2 bases from V and 0 bases from J, with 12 bases in between. The germline V gene has CDR1 SGHRS and CDR2 YFSETQ. CDR3 in DNA: TGCGCCAGCAGCTTTGAGTACGGGAGCTCCTACGAGCAGTACTTC. It is translated as CASSFEYGSSYEQYF.

This clone has a handful of counts. As DNA, the CDR3 is TGTGCCAGCAGCTTGCGGCCGGGACTAGCCCCGCAAAGGAAGTTCTTC. Translated: CASSLRPGLAPQRKFF. This chain links TRBV5-4 with TRBJ2-1; 9 nucleotides agree with TRBD2. The CDR3 is made up of 16 amino acids. J gave up 14 bases and V 1 base, and 16 bases lay outside the gene matches. Germline CDR1 SGHNT, CDR2 YYREEE (reference sequence).

This chain joins TRBV5-1 and TRBJ1-5, with D possibly being TRBD1 (5 bases). This CDR3 is built from 15 residues. Trimming cost V 2 bases and J 0 bases, with 9 bases left between them. Germline-derived CDR1 and CDR2 are SGHRS and YFSETQ. CDR3 sequence: CASSLGAASNQPQHF. Here the CDR3 DNA reads TGCGCCAGCAGCTTAGGGGCAGCTAGCAATCAGCCCCAGCATTTT.

This clone was recorded once. Distinct nucleotide sequences in the sample also encode this CDR3. The gene calls are TRBV6-5 and TRBJ2-5; 7 bases match TRBD2. V shed 0 bases and J 2 bases; nucleotides not matched to a gene: 0. CDR3 size: 14 residues. CDR1 and CDR2 from the germline V gene are MNHEY and SVGAGI. CDR3 bases: TGTGCCAGCAGTTACTCGCGGGGGCAAGAGACCCAGTACTTC. Protein: CASSYSRGQETQYF.

This clone was counted a single time. The chain couples TRBV9 to TRBJ2-3; possible D gene TRBD1, 5 bases. Germline V gene sequence: CDR1 SGDLS, CDR2 YYNGEE. The CDR3 extends over 14 amino acids. Trimming stripped 3 bases from V and 0 bases from J, with 8 bases between. Here the CDR3 reads CASSEGASTDTQYF. CDR3 DNA sequence: TGTGCCAGCAGCGAAGGGGCTAGCACAGATACGCAGTATTTT. The full variable domain, with the rest looked up from reference TRBV9 and TRBJ2-3, is DSGVTQTPKHLITATGQRVTLRCSPRSGDLSVYWYQQSLDQGLQFLIQYYNGEERAKGNILERFSAQQFPDLHSELNLSSLELGDSALYFCASSEGASTDTQYFGPGTRLTVL.

V usage is TRBV11-3 and J usage is TRBJ2-1; the D gene is possibly TRBD2 (6 bases). The CDR3 is 17 residues long. V was shortened by 1 base and J by 4 bases, with 17 bases between the two germline ends. CDR1 SGHNT and CDR2 YENEEA come from the germline V gene. CDR3 bases: TGTGCCAGCAGCTTAGTTTCGGGAGTGGGGAGGTACAATGAGCAGTTCTTC. Encoded protein: CASSLVSGVGRYNEQFF.

The chain links TRBV10-3 to TRBJ2-1, with 8 bases aligning to TRBD2. CDR1 ENHRY and CDR2 SYGVKD come from the germline V gene. With V trimmed by 3 bases and J by 5 bases, 6 bases remained unmatched. The CDR3 has 15 amino acids. In DNA, the CDR3 is TGTGCCATCAGTGACGTAACTAGCGGTGACAATGAGCAGTTCTTC. The encoded protein is CAISDVTSGDNEQFF.

This rearrangement joins TRBV28 to TRBJ1-2; the D is unclear. Trimming took 4 bases from V and 2 from J, leaving 8 bases between them. The CDR3 runs to 13 residues. CDR1 and CDR2 from the germline V gene are MDHEN and SYDVKM. In DNA, the CDR3 is TGTGCCAGCAGTTCTAATCGGAACTATGGCTACACCTTC. The encoded protein is CASSSNRNYGYTF.

The V call is TRBV5-1, the J call TRBJ2-7; a weak D match, TRBD1 (5 bases). V gave up 4 bases and J gave up 7 bases, with 12 bases separating them. Looked up from germline, CDR1 is SGHRS and CDR2 is YFSETQ. This CDR3 is 12 amino acids long. For the CDR3, the DNA is TGCGCCAGCAGCGACCAGGGTTGGGAGCAGTACTTC. Translation: CASSDQGWEQYF.

The V call is TRBV6-5, the J call TRBJ2-1; TRBD1 matches at 11 bases. With V trimmed by 4 bases and J by 7 bases, 9 bases remained unmatched. The CDR3 length is 16 residues. In germline, CDR1 is MNHEY, CDR2 SVGAGI. CDR3: CASSSPRTGGFNEQFF. Here the CDR3 DNA reads TGTGCCAGCAGTTCTCCTCGGACAGGGGGCTTTAATGAGCAGTTCTTC.